This is a list of T cell receptor beta chains from one sample in a study of glioma-infiltrating T cells. TCRdb redid the calling of the multiplex PCR reads with MiXCR, one entry per CDR3 protein. The sample has approximately 110,000 distinct CDR3 sequences; approximately 25% are singletons. The sequenced material came from glioma tissue, nonneoplastic brain tissue, or PBMCs (not recorded which). Receptors were obtained from a human donor with low-grade glioma or glioblastoma, undergoing nonglioma brain surgery, or in good health (not recorded which). The CDR3 runs from the conserved cysteine through the conserved F or W. The D gene is left open where the match is weak. The size of a clone is reported for some rows only, either as once, few or many, or as a class for expanded clones.

clone_size j_call v_call d_call cdr3_aa cdr3_nt
many TRBJ2-7 TRBV20-1 TRBD2 CSAPSSGGYEQYF TGCAGTGCTCCTAGTTCGGGGGGCTACGAGCAGTACTTC
few TRBJ1-2 TRBV19 NA CASSYPGAYTF TGTGCCAGTAGTTATCCGGGGGCCTACACCTTC
NA TRBJ2-5 TRBV7-2 TRBD2 CASSFHSGIETQYF TGTGCCAGCAGCTTCCATAGCGGGATCGAGACCCAGTACTTC
many TRBJ2-1 TRBV11-3 TRBD2 CASSISGIEEQFF TGTGCCAGCAGCATTAGCGGGATTGAAGAGCAGTTCTTC
many TRBJ2-1 TRBV4-3 NA CASSQDPTVDEQFF TGCGCCAGCAGCCAAGATCCGACAGTTGATGAGCAGTTCTTC
many TRBJ1-4 TRBV7-2 TRBD1 CASSLQGVRNEKLFF TGTGCCAGCAGCTTGCAGGGGGTCCGTAATGAAAAACTGTTTTTT
many TRBJ2-3 TRBV19 TRBD2 CASKLASSTDTQYF TGTGCCAGTAAACTAGCGTCTAGCACAGATACGCAGTATTTT
many TRBJ1-2 TRBV28 NA CASSLGQTDYGYTF TGTGCCAGCAGTTTAGGACAGACAGACTATGGCTACACCTTC
NA TRBJ2-5 TRBV29-1 TRBD2 CSGQTSGSRETQYF TGCAGCGGCCAGACTAGCGGGAGTCGGGAGACCCAGTACTTC
many TRBJ2-5 TRBV28 TRBD1 CASSSGQVGQETQYF TGTGCCAGCAGTTCAGGACAGGTGGGGCAAGAGACCCAGTACTTC
NA TRBJ1-2 TRBV12-3/TRBV12-4 TRBD1 CASSSLFYRGNYGYTF TGTGCCAGCAGTTCCTTGTTTTACAGGGGTAACTATGGCTACACCTTC
many TRBJ1-1 TRBV19 TRBD1 CASSIDMAGTANTEAFF TGTGCCAGTAGTATAGATATGGCCGGGACAGCGAACACTGAAGCTTTCTTT
few TRBJ2-2 TRBV4-2 NA CASSQDPPPNTGELFF TGTGCCAGCAGCCAAGATCCTCCTCCCAACACCGGGGAGCTGTTTTTT
many TRBJ2-7 TRBV3-1 TRBD2 CASSRNGRAYEQYF TGTGCCAGCAGCCGGAACGGGAGGGCATACGAGCAGTACTTC
many TRBJ1-1 TRBV20-1 NA CSARARGVMNTEAFF TGCAGTGCTAGAGCGAGGGGCGTCATGAACACTGAAGCTTTCTTT
many TRBJ2-3 TRBV4-3 NA CASSQDGAADTQYF TGCGCCAGCAGCCAAGATGGAGCTGCAGATACGCAGTATTTT
many TRBJ2-7 TRBV19 NA CASSMGGGPYEQYF TGTGCCAGTAGTATGGGTGGGGGACCCTACGAGCAGTACTTC
many TRBJ1-1 TRBV10-3 NA CAISERDGNTEAFF TGTGCCATCAGTGAGCGGGACGGGAACACTGAAGCTTTCTTT
many TRBJ1-1 TRBV28 TRBD1 CASSYSGTGVTEAFF TGTGCCAGCAGCTACTCCGGGACAGGGGTCACTGAAGCTTTCTTT
many TRBJ2-7 TRBV6-1 NA CASRQTRLAEQYF TGTGCCAGCAGACAGACACGGCTGGCAGAGCAGTACTTC
many TRBJ2-3 TRBV12-3/TRBV12-4 NA CASSFPTDTQYF TGTGCCAGCAGTTTCCCTACAGATACGCAGTATTTT
few TRBJ1-2 TRBV7-9 NA CASSASQRTSNYGYTF TGTGCCAGCAGCGCCTCCCAACGGACATCTAACTATGGCTACACCTTC
many TRBJ2-1 TRBV27 NA CASSANPDYHNEQFF TGTGCCAGCAGTGCAAATCCGGACTACCACAATGAGCAGTTCTTC
many TRBJ2-3 TRBV7-9 TRBD1 CASREWDRETDTQYF TGTGCCAGCAGGGAGTGGGACAGGGAGACAGATACGCAGTATTTT
many TRBJ2-7 TRBV5-4 TRBD2 CASSRGTSRYEQYF TGTGCCAGCAGCCGGGGGACTAGCAGATACGAGCAGTACTTC
many TRBJ1-4 TRBV15 NA CATSTGLTNEKLFF TGTGCCACCAGCACGGGGTTAACTAATGAAAAACTGTTTTTT
many TRBJ2-5 TRBV18 NA CASSLTVSGGETQYF TGTGCCAGCTCACTCACGGTTAGCGGAGGAGAGACCCAGTACTTC
many TRBJ2-7 TRBV4-2 TRBD2 CASSQGTSMAPRRPYF TGTGCCAGCAGCCAAGGGACTAGCATGGCACCTAGACGCCCGTACTTC
many TRBJ2-1 TRBV29-1 TRBD2 CSVGWRLAGKGEQFF TGCAGCGTTGGGTGGCGGCTAGCGGGAAAAGGTGAGCAGTTCTTC
NA TRBJ2-5 TRBV5-1 NA CASSPEVASQETQYF TGCGCCAGCAGCCCCGAAGTGGCTAGCCAAGAGACCCAGTACTTC
few TRBJ2-6 TRBV7-3 NA CASSSHGGSGANVLTF TGTGCCAGCAGCAGCCACGGGGGCTCTGGGGCCAACGTCCTGACTTTC
many TRBJ2-1 TRBV6-1 TRBD2 CASSRAGEPTAEQFF TGTGCCAGCAGCCGTGCGGGAGAGCCTACAGCTGAGCAGTTCTTC
NA TRBJ2-1 TRBV4-1 TRBD2 CASRQSLAGVDEQFF TGCGCCAGCAGACAATCATTAGCGGGAGTGGATGAGCAGTTCTTC
many TRBJ2-1 TRBV6-1 TRBD2 CASSEVGTSGIFPRMNEQFF TGTGCCAGCAGTGAAGTTGGGACTAGCGGGATTTTCCCGCGAATGAATGAGCAGTTCTTC
many TRBJ1-6 TRBV2 NA CASRGDISYNSPLHF TGTGCCAGCCGAGGGGACATTTCCTATAATTCACCCCTCCACTTT
many TRBJ2-5 TRBV15 NA CATSRDYGSRETQYF TGTGCCACCAGCAGGGACTACGGATCGCGAGAGACCCAGTACTTC
NA TRBJ2-3 TRBV24-1 TRBD1 CATSGDRGPTDTQYF TGTGCCACCAGTGGGGACAGGGGGCCCACAGATACGCAGTATTTT
few TRBJ2-7 TRBV12-5 NA CASGPRQGQPSYEQYF TGTGCTAGTGGTCCGCGTCAGGGGCAGCCCTCCTACGAGCAGTACTTC
NA TRBJ2-5 TRBV5-1 TRBD1 CASSAGDSKETQYF TGCGCCAGCAGCGCCGGGGACAGCAAAGAGACCCAGTACTTC
NA TRBJ2-1 TRBV12-3/TRBV12-4 TRBD2 CASRESSGRGYNEQFF TGTGCCAGCAGAGAGAGTAGCGGGAGGGGATACAATGAGCAGTTCTTC
NA TRBJ2-7 TRBV19 NA CASTAWGHWCRCFSYEQYF TGTGCCAGTACTGCTTGGGGCCATTGGTGCAGGTGTTTTTCCTACGAGCAGTACTTC
NA TRBJ2-5 TRBV5-1 TRBD2 CASSKIPGLAAETQYF TGCGCCAGCAGCAAGATACCGGGACTAGCGGCAGAGACCCAGTACTTC
few TRBJ2-3 TRBV29-1 NA CSVERSGLSVADTQYF TGCAGCGTTGAGAGGTCGGGACTTAGCGTTGCAGATACGCAGTATTTT
many TRBJ2-5 TRBV6-1 NA CASRARTDQETQYF TGTGCCAGCAGGGCCCGGACAGACCAAGAGACCCAGTACTTC